This TCR beta chain stems from a study of blood T cell repertoires in COVID-19. After removal of 0 bases from V and 1 base from J, the junction contained 3 bases not matched to a gene. Germline lookup yields CDR1 LGHNA and CDR2 YSLEER. The CDR3 length is 17 residues. Profiled with immunoSEQ multiplex PCR; TCRdb holds only in-frame clones, not every one. The repertoire holds over 100,000 clones, with approximately 91% as singletons. The sample was peripheral blood. This TCR was recovered from a human donor in a cohort sampled during active COVID-19. The rearrangement joins TRBV4-3 to TRBJ2-1; 10 bases agree with TRBD2. CDR3 DNA: TGCGCCAGCAGCCAAGACATAGCGGGGGGTTCCTACAATGAGCAGTTCTTC. Translating it yields CASSQDIAGGSYNEQFF.